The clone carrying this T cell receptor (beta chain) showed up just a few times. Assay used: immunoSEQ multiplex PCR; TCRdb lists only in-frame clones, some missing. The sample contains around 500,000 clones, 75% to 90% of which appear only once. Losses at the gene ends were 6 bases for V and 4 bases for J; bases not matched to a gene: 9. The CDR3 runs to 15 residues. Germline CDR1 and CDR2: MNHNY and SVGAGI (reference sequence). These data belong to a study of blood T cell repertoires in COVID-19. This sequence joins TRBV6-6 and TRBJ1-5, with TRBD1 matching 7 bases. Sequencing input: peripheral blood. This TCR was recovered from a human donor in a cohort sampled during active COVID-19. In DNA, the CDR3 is TGTGCCAGCAGACCCCTTGACAGGGTTAATCAGCCCCAGCATTTT. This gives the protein CASRPLDRVNQPQHF.